Each of the 4 T cell receptor beta chains below was sequenced from the same sample in a study of human T cells and chemical hapten exposure. Specified time point: patch test 1, 2 weeks after DPC sensitization. Treatment denoted: therapeutic diphenylcyclopropenone sensitization with weekly scalp DPC. MiXCR, applied by TCRdb to the RACE reads, yields one record per CDR3 protein. Here the sample spans under 200,000 distinct CDR3 sequences, approximately 14% being singletons. The sequencing used whole blood, collected in connection with sensitization to the hapten diphenylcyclopropenone (DPC). The origin of the receptors is a woman aged 25-40 years with alopecia areata. Some clones in this sample may be carry-over from other donors' samples.

V is TRBV30 and J is TRBJ1-6, with 7 bases matching TRBD1. Germline CDR1 and CDR2: GTSNPN and SVGIG (reference sequence). The CDR3 is made up of 15 amino acids. V was pared by 4 bases and J by 0 bases, with 3 bases of the junction left unmatched. Here the CDR3 DNA reads TGTGCCTGGACGAGGGACAGCTCCTATAATTCACCCCTCCACTTT. This translates into CAWTRDSSYNSPLHF.

This clonotype was recorded at least ten times. The chain recombines TRBV29-1 with TRBJ1-5; D may be TRBD1 (6 bases). Trimming took 6 bases from V and 3 from J, leaving 15 bases between them. This CDR3 region has 14 residues. Germline-derived CDR1 and CDR2 are SQVTM and ANQGSEA. The CDR3 spells CSVGHGRYNQPQHF. DNA of the CDR3: TGCAGCGTGGGACATGGGCGGTACAATCAGCCCCAGCATTTT.

The V call is TRBV12-3 or TRBV12-4, the J call TRBJ2-2; 8 positions match TRBD2. This CDR3 has 14 amino acids. V dropped 3 bases and J dropped 6; count of bases not matched to a gene: 3. In DNA form, the CDR3 reads TGTGCCAGCAGTTTGCGGGAGGTCCCCGGGGAGCTGTTTTTT. Encoded protein: CASSLREVPGELFF.

The rearrangement links TRBV5-1 to TRBJ2-1; D is unclear. Looked up from germline, CDR1 is SGHRS and CDR2 is YFSETQ. This CDR3 has 13 amino acids. With 4 bases removed from V and 10 bases from J, the gap between germline ends came to 15 bases. The CDR3 spells CASSPPAMVEQFF. The CDR3 DNA follows: TGCGCCAGCAGCCCGCCAGCAATGGTCGAGCAGTTCTTC.